These T cell receptor beta chains were read from a single sample in a study of T cells in localized non-small cell lung cancer. The data were produced by immunoSEQ multiplex PCR, yet TCRdb's version contains in-frame clones alone and is incomplete. The sample lists 35,000 to 50,000 clones; more than 85% were seen once. This specimen was PBMCs, taken before any cancer treatment. Receptors were obtained from a woman aged 40-70 years with stage II lung adenocarcinoma. CDR3s include the opening cysteine and the closing phenylalanine or tryptophan. D genes are given only for firm matches. Clone sizes are given selectively: once, few, many, or a class where the clone is expanded.

CDR3 | DNA | size | J | V | D
CASSWFAGLNNEQFF | TGTGCCAGCAGTTGGTTCGCAGGATTAAACAATGAGCAGTTCTTC | . | TRBJ2-1 | TRBV6-5 | .
CASSPAGSGNTIYF | TGCGCCAGCAGTCCCGCAGGCTCTGGAAACACCATATATTTT | . | TRBJ1-3 | TRBV10-2 | .
CASSLGIATDLYGYTF | TGTGCCAGCAGCTTGGGAATTGCGACGGACCTCTATGGCTACACCTTC | . | TRBJ1-2 | TRBV5-8 | .
CASSQDLSTEAFF | TGTGCCAGCAGCCAAGATCTGAGCACTGAAGCTTTCTTT | . | TRBJ1-1 | TRBV14 | .
CASSLALTGVGVYGYTF | TGTGCCAGCAGCTTAGCCCTGACAGGGGTAGGTGTCTATGGCTACACCTTC | . | TRBJ1-2 | TRBV7-8 | TRBD1
CASSLDRVTYNEQFF | TGCGCCAGCAGCTTGGACAGGGTTACCTACAATGAGCAGTTCTTC | once | TRBJ2-1 | TRBV5-1 | .
CASSFGGAQETQYF | TGTGCCAGCAGCTTCGGGGGGGCCCAGGAGACCCAGTACTTC | . | TRBJ2-5 | TRBV7-8 | TRBD2
CSGAGGPDEQFF | TGCAGCGGAGCGGGAGGGCCGGATGAGCAGTTCTTC | once | TRBJ2-1 | TRBV29-1 | TRBD2
CASSLGPQNTGELFF | TGTGCCAGCAGCCTAGGTCCCCAAAACACCGGGGAGCTGTTTTTT | . | TRBJ2-2 | TRBV5-5 | .
CASSLVQTYEQYF | TGTGCCAGCAGTTTAGTACAGACCTACGAGCAGTACTTC | . | TRBJ2-7 | TRBV28 | .
CASSQVDAKKLFF | TGCGCCAGCAGCCAAGTGGATGCTAAAAAACTGTTTTTT | . | TRBJ1-4 | TRBV4-1 | .
CASSIATGGGYGYTF | TGTGCCAGCAGCATCGCCACAGGGGGCGGCTATGGCTACACCTTC | . | TRBJ1-2 | TRBV11-2 | TRBD1
CASSLGLSNYGYTF | TGTGCCAGCAGCTTAGGCCTATCCAACTATGGCTACACCTTC | . | TRBJ1-2 | TRBV7-9 | .
CASSLEQRTGNEKLFF | TGCGCCAGCAGCTTGGAACAGAGGACGGGGAATGAAAAACTGTTTTTT | . | TRBJ1-4 | TRBV5-1 | .
CASSDGAPTDTQYF | TGTGCCAGCAGCGACGGGGCTCCCACAGATACGCAGTATTTT | . | TRBJ2-3 | TRBV7-2 | .
CASSQDWVQDTQYF | TGCGCCAGCAGCCAAGATTGGGTCCAAGATACGCAGTATTTT | . | TRBJ2-3 | TRBV4-1 | .
CASSQRELSGELFF | TGCGCCAGCAGCCAAAGGGAATTATCCGGGGAGCTGTTTTTT | . | TRBJ2-2 | TRBV4-1 | .
CASSIRTSGTYEQYF | TGTGCCAGTAGTATCAGAACTAGCGGCACCTACGAGCAGTACTTC | . | TRBJ2-7 | TRBV19 | TRBD2
CASSLEGFGYTF | TGTGCCAGCAGCTTAGAAGGTTTTGGCTACACCTTC | . | TRBJ1-2 | TRBV7-6 | .
CASSPLNSYNEQFF | TGTGCCAGCAGTCCCCTCAACTCCTACAATGAGCAGTTCTTC | once | TRBJ2-1 | TRBV28 | .
CASSPRNSAQQQYF | TGTGCCAGCAGCCCTCGAAACTCCGCGCAACAGCAGTACTTC | . | TRBJ2-7 | TRBV5-4 | .
CASSYLNEQFF | TGTGCCAGCAGTTACTTGAATGAGCAGTTCTTC | few | TRBJ2-1 | TRBV6-5 | .
CASSQGLRGSNQPQHF | TGTGCCAGCAGCCAGGGCTTGAGAGGTTCCAATCAGCCCCAGCATTTT | . | TRBJ1-5 | TRBV7-2 | .
CASRSSGSSYEQYF | TGTGCCAGCAGATCGAGCGGGAGCTCCTACGAGCAGTACTTC | . | TRBJ2-7 | TRBV6-1 | TRBD2
CASSLEGELAKNIQYF | TGTGCCAGCAGCCTTGAGGGGGAGTTAGCCAAAAACATTCAGTACTTC | . | TRBJ2-4 | TRBV28 | .
CASSHNGGGNTGELFF | TGTGCCAGCAGCCACAACGGCGGAGGCAACACCGGGGAGCTGTTTTTT | . | TRBJ2-2 | TRBV28 | .
CASSQDRGAARGANVLTF | TGCGCCAGCAGCCAAGATAGGGGGGCCGCGCGCGGGGCCAACGTCCTGACTTTC | . | TRBJ2-6 | TRBV4-1 | .
CASSYSGTGSYEQYF | TGCGCCAGCAGCTACTCCGGGACAGGGTCCTACGAGCAGTACTTC | . | TRBJ2-7 | TRBV5-1 | TRBD1
CASTSLTGGIGYTF | TGTGCCAGTACATCCTTGACAGGGGGAATTGGCTACACCTTC | . | TRBJ1-2 | TRBV11-1 | TRBD1
CASLRDPDDEQYF | TGTGCCAGCCTAAGGGACCCCGACGACGAGCAGTACTTC | . | TRBJ2-7 | TRBV6-6 | .
CASSLLGGAEQFF | TGTGCCAGCAGCCTGCTTGGAGGGGCTGAGCAGTTCTTC | . | TRBJ2-1 | TRBV5-4 | .
CAISEGSEYEQYF | TGTGCCATCAGTGAAGGGAGCGAATACGAGCAGTACTTC | . | TRBJ2-7 | TRBV10-3 | .
CASSYAQQSLQETQYF | TGTGCCAGCAGCTACGCACAACAGAGCCTCCAAGAGACCCAGTACTTC | . | TRBJ2-5 | TRBV11-2 | .
CASSLRVRGGHQPQHF | TGTGCCAGCAGTTTACGGGTAAGGGGAGGGCATCAGCCCCAGCATTTT | few | TRBJ1-5 | TRBV28 | .
CASSLTLGGRGYTF | TGTGCCAGCAGCCTTACATTAGGGGGTAGGGGCTACACCTTC | . | TRBJ1-2 | TRBV27 | .
CASSPRWGAEAFF | TGTGCCAGCAGCCCCCGCTGGGGCGCTGAAGCTTTCTTT | . | TRBJ1-1 | TRBV5-8 | .
CASSSWTSGTQETQYF | TGTGCCAGCAGCTCTTGGACTAGCGGGACACAAGAGACCCAGTACTTC | . | TRBJ2-5 | TRBV11-1 | TRBD2
CASSPNRGDSPLHF | TGTGCCAGCAGTCCGAACAGGGGGGATTCACCCCTCCACTTT | few | TRBJ1-6 | TRBV6-5 | TRBD1
CASSPTATYEQYF | TGTGCCAGCTCACCGACGGCAACCTACGAGCAGTACTTC | . | TRBJ2-7 | TRBV18 | .
CASSYGQLNQPQHF | TGTGCCAGCAGTTATGGGCAACTCAATCAGCCCCAGCATTTT | . | TRBJ1-5 | TRBV2 | .
CASSLGLAGPSEQYF | TGCGCCAGCAGCTTGGGGTTAGCGGGACCGAGCGAGCAGTACTTC | . | TRBJ2-7 | TRBV5-1 | TRBD2
CASSPRPTDTQYF | TGTGCCAGCAGCCCTCGTCCCACAGATACGCAGTATTTT | . | TRBJ2-3 | TRBV12-1 | .
CASKWDRGSYEQYF | TGTGCCAGCAAATGGGACAGGGGATCCTACGAGCAGTACTTC | . | TRBJ2-7 | TRBV7-2 | TRBD1
CASSRDRGWGNEQFF | TGTGCCAGCAGTCGGGACAGGGGTTGGGGCAATGAGCAGTTCTTC | . | TRBJ2-1 | TRBV2 | TRBD1
CASSLRTSRGAADTQYF | TGTGCCAGCAGTCTCCGGACCTCTAGGGGGGCTGCGGATACGCAGTATTTT | . | TRBJ2-3 | TRBV28 | .
CASSLGGTGDGETQYF | TGTGCCAGCAGTCTAGGCGGGACAGGGGATGGAGAGACCCAGTACTTC | . | TRBJ2-5 | TRBV5-4 | TRBD1
CASGQVIGTAVSSYNSPLHF | TGTGCCAGCGGACAGGTTATTGGGACGGCTGTTTCCTCCTATAATTCACCCCTCCACTTT | . | TRBJ1-6 | TRBV28 | TRBD1
CASSDSRLSQFF | TGTGCCAGCAGTGACTCGCGCCTATCTCAGTTCTTC | . | TRBJ2-1 | TRBV6-4 | .
CASSFGRETEAFF | TGTGCCAGCAGCTTCGGCAGGGAGACTGAAGCTTTCTTT | . | TRBJ1-1 | TRBV7-7 | .
CASRPPGTGNQPQHF | TGTGCCAGCAGGCCTCCGGGGACGGGCAATCAGCCCCAGCATTTT | once | TRBJ1-5 | TRBV2 | .
CASSLSAGASTDTQYF | TGTGCCAGCAGTTTGTCAGCGGGAGCGTCCACAGATACGCAGTATTTT | . | TRBJ2-3 | TRBV28 | TRBD2
CASSPSWADLSANTEAFF | TGTGCCAGCTCACCGAGCTGGGCAGACCTTTCCGCGAACACTGAAGCTTTCTTT | . | TRBJ1-1 | TRBV18 | .
CASTGQASYNEQFF | TGTGCCAGCACGGGACAGGCCTCCTACAATGAGCAGTTCTTC | . | TRBJ2-1 | TRBV28 | TRBD1
CASASRTGTTGELFF | TGCGCCAGCGCGTCCCGGACAGGGACGACCGGGGAGCTGTTTTTT | . | TRBJ2-2 | TRBV5-1 | TRBD1
CASSWTGASPGTEAFF | TGCGCCAGCAGCTGGACAGGAGCCTCTCCGGGCACTGAAGCTTTCTTT | . | TRBJ1-1 | TRBV5-1 | TRBD1
CASSEDSTNSPLHF | TGTGCCAGCAGCGAGGACAGTACAAATTCACCCCTCCACTTT | . | TRBJ1-6 | TRBV28 | .